These 22 T cell receptor beta chains were all obtained from the same sample, sequenced in a study of spatial heterogeneity in lung cancer. Findings and caveats of the study: Counts of expanded intratumoral alpha and beta TCRs tracked tumor mutation counts.

One entry per CDR3 protein, called by TCRdb with MiXCR from the 5' RACE reads. The sample has some 23,000 distinct CDR3 sequences; 8.8% are singletons. These receptors' targets are unknown. The sample's time point: sample taken at primary tumor resection. This material consisted of lung tumor tissue, taken at surgery. The receptors stem from a male donor with early-stage non-small cell lung cancer.

This clonotype was counted only a few times. This chain links TRBV27 with TRBJ1-1; 7 bases are a match to TRBD1. This CDR3 is built from 16 residues. Germline loops: CDR1 MNHEY, CDR2 SMNVEV (reference sequence). V lost 8 bases to trimming and J lost 6 bases; unmatched junction nucleotides: 18. For the CDR3, the DNA is TGTGCCAGCCGAGGACTCCAGGGGGGTAGCAGGTCTGAAGCTTTCTTT. Protein: CASRGLQGGSRSEAFF.

This clonotype was seen many times. The gene calls are TRBV10-2 and TRBJ2-6, with unresolved D. The CDR3 runs 15 residues. Germline V gives CDR1 WSHSY, CDR2 SAAADI. Trimming shortened V by 3 bases and J by 1 base, and 7 bases separated the two germline ends. The CDR3 DNA is TGCGCCAGCAGTGATGGCGGATCTGGGGCCAACGTCCTGACTTTC. Translating gives CASSDGGSGANVLTF.

This chain joins TRBV20-1 and TRBJ2-3, with D perhaps TRBD2 (5 bases). Trimming removed 5 bases from V and 3 bases from J, with 18 bases in between. The CDR3 runs to 15 residues. Germline V gene data show CDR1 as DFQATT and CDR2 as SNEGSKA (reference sequence). The CDR3 DNA follows: TGCAGTGCTGGCCCACTAGGAAGGGAGACAGATACGCAGTATTTT. It yields the protein CSAGPLGRETDTQYF.

This clonotype was seen ten or more times. The chain is built from TRBV7-2 and TRBJ1-5; D may be TRBD1 (6 bases). Germline CDR1 and CDR2: SGHTA and FQGNSA. This CDR3 is 13 amino acids long. Trimming took off 4 bases at V and 4 bases at J, with 8 bases between the two ends. The CDR3 reads CASSSQGNQPQHF. In nucleotides, the CDR3 is TGTGCCAGCAGCTCCCAGGGGAATCAGCCCCAGCATTTT.

This clonotype was seen ten or more times. This chain links TRBV28 with TRBJ1-5; 7 nucleotides match TRBD1. The CDR3 is 15 residues long. V was clipped by 4 bases and J by 2 bases; unmatched bases: 5. In germline, CDR1 is MDHEN, CDR2 SYDVKM. The CDR3 bases are TGTGCCAGCAGTTATGACAGGGTCGGCAATCAGCCCCAGCATTTT. This sequence encodes CASSYDRVGNQPQHF.

This clonotype was counted a few times. The chain uses TRBV7-2 and TRBJ2-5; no clear D gene. Trimming took off 2 bases at V and 4 bases at J, with 11 bases between the two ends. Germline-derived CDR1 and CDR2 are SGHTA and FQGNSA. There are 14 residues in the CDR3. CDR3 protein: CASSLWGMGETQYF. CDR3 DNA: TGTGCCAGCAGCTTATGGGGAATGGGAGAGACCCAGTACTTC.

This clonotype is judged medium-sized. The chain carries TRBV28 and TRBJ2-2; possibly TRBD1 or TRBD2 for D (5 bases each). This CDR3 has 14 residues. Germline CDR1 reads MDHEN; CDR2 reads SYDVKM. Trimming stripped 9 bases from V and 4 bases from J, with 15 bases between. The CDR3 loop is CASRTGTFTGELFF. CDR3 DNA sequence: TGTGCCAGTCGAACCGGGACCTTCACCGGGGAGCTGTTTTTT.

In its sample, this clonotype was seen a few times. V and J are TRBV28 and TRBJ1-5, with TRBD1 matching 7 bases. The CDR3 is made up of 14 amino acids. V lost 9 bases, J lost 2 bases, and 7 bases stayed unmatched. Germline CDR1 MDHEN, CDR2 SYDVKM. CDR3 nucleotide sequence: TGTGCCAGTGAAAACAGGGGTGGCAATCAGCCCCAGCATTTT. As protein: CASENRGGNQPQHF.

In its sample, this clonotype was seen many times. The CDR3 nucleotides are TGTGCCAGCAGCCGTGTCGGGCGGCTCCAAGGTTCACCCCTCCACTTT. Amino acid sequence: CASSRVGRLQGSPLHF. The chain links TRBV7-2 to TRBJ1-6; D not certain. V gave up 5 bases and J gave up 9 bases, with 20 bases separating them. The germline V gene encodes CDR1 SGHTA and CDR2 FQGNSA. The CDR3 is made up of 16 amino acids.

Many counts were recorded for this clonotype. The V gene is TRBV2, the J gene TRBJ2-7; D remains ambiguous. Germline CDR1 is SNHLY and CDR2 is FYNNEI. The CDR3 contains 14 residues. V dropped 4 bases and J dropped 2 bases, with 12 bases sitting between them. Here the CDR3 reads CASSAAGWAYEQYF. Written as DNA, the CDR3 is TGTGCCAGCAGTGCGGCAGGTTGGGCCTACGAGCAGTACTTC. Complete variable domain (other parts from reference TRBV2 and TRBJ2-7): EPEVTQTPSHQVTQMGQEVILRCVPISNHLYFYWYRQILGQKVEFLVSFYNNEISEKSEIFDDQFSVERPDGSNFTLKIRSTKLEDSAMYFCASSAAGWAYEQYFGPGTRLTVT.

Note on this clonotype: Relative to the germline gene, one junction end is altered; a read error may explain this. V usage is TRBV6-5 and J usage is TRBJ1-3; D uncertain. The CDR3 loop spans 16 amino acids. From germline, CDR1 is MNHEY and CDR2 SVGAGI. CDR3 amino acids: CASSPTDGGSGNTMYF. CDR3 DNA sequence: TGTGCCAGCAGCCCCACCGACGGAGGCTCTGGAAACACCATGTATTTT.

This chain uses TRBV5-1 with TRBJ2-1, with 9 positions matching TRBD2. The length of the CDR3 is 14 residues. Trimming removed 7 bases from V and 9 bases from J; junction bases left unmatched: 11. Looked up from germline, CDR1 is SGHRS and CDR2 is YFSETQ. In DNA form, the CDR3 reads TGCGCCAGCGATGAAGGAAGCGGGGGGTCTGAGCAGTTCTTC. Translation gives CASDEGSGGSEQFF. Drawing the rest from reference TRBV5-1 and TRBJ2-1, the complete variable domain is KAGVTQTPRYLIKTRGQQVTLSCSPISGHRSVSWYQQTPGQGLQFLFEYFSETQRNKGNFPGRFSGRQFSNSRSEMNVSTLELGDSALYLCASDEGSGGSEQFFGPGTRLTVL.

This clonotype was counted only a few times. The rearrangement links TRBV20-1 to TRBJ2-5; 11 positions agree with TRBD2. The CDR3 runs 15 residues. The germline CDR1 and CDR2 sequences are DFQATT and SNEGSKA (reference sequence). The junction had 5 bases not matched to a gene; V was cut back by 1 base and J by 4 bases. CDR3 nucleotide sequence: TGCAGTGCTAGAGGGTCTAGCGGGGGGCGAGAGACCCAGTACTTC. Residues: CSARGSSGGRETQYF.

This clonotype ranks as medium-sized. V gene TRBV12-3 or TRBV12-4 combines with J gene TRBJ1-4; no clear D gene. V was clipped by 2 bases and J by 11 bases, with 15 bases between them. The CDR3 is 14 amino acids. The CDR3 DNA is TGTGCCAGCAGTTTAAGGATGTCAGGTGGCAAACTGTTTTTT. Protein sequence: CASSLRMSGGKLFF.

There are a few counts of this clonotype. The chain links TRBV29-1 to TRBJ2-2, with TRBD2 as a possible D gene (5 bases). Trimming took 4 bases from V and 3 from J, leaving 6 bases between them. The CDR3 length is 12 residues. From germline, CDR1 is SQVTM and CDR2 ANQGSEA. Here the CDR3 reads CSVVDYTGELFF. The DNA for the CDR3 is TGCAGCGTTGTGGACTACACCGGGGAGCTGTTTTTT.

V is TRBV18 and J is TRBJ2-1; D might be TRBD2 (5 bases). CDR1 is KGHSH and CDR2 is LQKENI in the germline V gene. CDR3 length: 16 amino acids. Between the trimmed V and J ends, which lost 3 bases and 4 bases, there was a span of 16 bases. The DNA of the CDR3 is TGTGCCAGCTCACCCCTCGGACTCACCGTTTACAATGAGCAGTTCTTC. Its protein is CASSPLGLTVYNEQFF.

This chain uses TRBV29-1 with TRBJ1-2, with TRBD1 matching 7 bases. Losses at the gene ends were 6 bases for V and 8 bases for J; bases not matched to a gene: 12. Per the germline V gene, CDR1 is SQVTM and CDR2 is ANQGSEA. This CDR3 comprises 13 residues. The chain's CDR3 is CSVSTGSSMGYTF. In nucleotides, the CDR3 is TGCAGCGTCTCGACAGGGTCCTCCATGGGCTACACCTTC.

This clonotype was seen ten or more times. The chain carries TRBV27 and TRBJ2-5; 8 bases line up with TRBD2. Germline CDR1 and CDR2: MNHEY and SMNVEV (reference sequence). V lost 3 bases and J lost 4; bases outside the gene matches: 7. The CDR3 is 15 residues long. The CDR3 reads CASSLLSGDGETQYF. Written as DNA, the CDR3 is TGTGCCAGCAGTTTGCTTAGCGGGGACGGAGAGACCCAGTACTTC.

This clonotype was detected many times. This chain connects TRBV2 to TRBJ1-6, with TRBD1 identical over 9 bases. The germline V gene has CDR1 SNHLY and CDR2 FYNNEI. Trimming cost V 6 bases and J 9 bases; bases outside gene matches: 6. This CDR3 spans 14 amino acids. DNA for the CDR3: TGTGCCAGCAGCGGACAGGGGAAGGGTTCACCCCTCCACTTT. Its protein is CASSGQGKGSPLHF. The complete variable domain, with remaining parts taken from reference TRBV2 and TRBJ1-6, reads EPEVTQTPSHQVTQMGQEVILRCVPISNHLYFYWYRQILGQKVEFLVSFYNNEISEKSEIFDDQFSVERPDGSNFTLKIRSTKLEDSAMYFCASSGQGKGSPLHFGNGTRLTVT.

Concerning this clonotype itself: At one of its ends the junction is not consistent with the germline gene, which may arise from a read error. V usage is TRBV14 and J usage is TRBJ2-7, with D possibly matching TRBD1 (5 bases). This CDR3 spans 13 amino acids. Germline CDR1 and CDR2: SGHDN and FVKESK. The CDR3 bases are TGTGCCAGCAGCCCTCTCACCAGGGTAAAGAAGCACTTC. Protein sequence: CASSPLTRVKKHF.

This clonotype has a count of ten or more. This chain links TRBV29-1 with TRBJ2-5, with 9 bases that match TRBD1. Looked up from germline, CDR1 is SQVTM and CDR2 is ANQGSEA. V dropped 7 bases and J dropped 3; count of bases not matched to a gene: 3. The CDR3 totals 12 residues. The CDR3 loop is CSARTGEETQYF. The CDR3 DNA follows: TGCAGCGCCAGGACAGGGGAAGAGACCCAGTACTTC.

This clonotype was seen many times. This sequence joins TRBV7-2 and TRBJ2-5; TRBD1 might be the D (5 bases). Trimming pared 8 bases from V and 1 base from J, leaving 17 bases between. Germline V lookup: CDR1 SGHTA, CDR2 FQGNSA. The CDR3 is made up of 15 amino acids. The CDR3 protein is CASSEQGIGQETQYF. CDR3 bases: TGTGCCAGCTCTGAGCAGGGTATAGGCCAAGAGACCCAGTACTTC.